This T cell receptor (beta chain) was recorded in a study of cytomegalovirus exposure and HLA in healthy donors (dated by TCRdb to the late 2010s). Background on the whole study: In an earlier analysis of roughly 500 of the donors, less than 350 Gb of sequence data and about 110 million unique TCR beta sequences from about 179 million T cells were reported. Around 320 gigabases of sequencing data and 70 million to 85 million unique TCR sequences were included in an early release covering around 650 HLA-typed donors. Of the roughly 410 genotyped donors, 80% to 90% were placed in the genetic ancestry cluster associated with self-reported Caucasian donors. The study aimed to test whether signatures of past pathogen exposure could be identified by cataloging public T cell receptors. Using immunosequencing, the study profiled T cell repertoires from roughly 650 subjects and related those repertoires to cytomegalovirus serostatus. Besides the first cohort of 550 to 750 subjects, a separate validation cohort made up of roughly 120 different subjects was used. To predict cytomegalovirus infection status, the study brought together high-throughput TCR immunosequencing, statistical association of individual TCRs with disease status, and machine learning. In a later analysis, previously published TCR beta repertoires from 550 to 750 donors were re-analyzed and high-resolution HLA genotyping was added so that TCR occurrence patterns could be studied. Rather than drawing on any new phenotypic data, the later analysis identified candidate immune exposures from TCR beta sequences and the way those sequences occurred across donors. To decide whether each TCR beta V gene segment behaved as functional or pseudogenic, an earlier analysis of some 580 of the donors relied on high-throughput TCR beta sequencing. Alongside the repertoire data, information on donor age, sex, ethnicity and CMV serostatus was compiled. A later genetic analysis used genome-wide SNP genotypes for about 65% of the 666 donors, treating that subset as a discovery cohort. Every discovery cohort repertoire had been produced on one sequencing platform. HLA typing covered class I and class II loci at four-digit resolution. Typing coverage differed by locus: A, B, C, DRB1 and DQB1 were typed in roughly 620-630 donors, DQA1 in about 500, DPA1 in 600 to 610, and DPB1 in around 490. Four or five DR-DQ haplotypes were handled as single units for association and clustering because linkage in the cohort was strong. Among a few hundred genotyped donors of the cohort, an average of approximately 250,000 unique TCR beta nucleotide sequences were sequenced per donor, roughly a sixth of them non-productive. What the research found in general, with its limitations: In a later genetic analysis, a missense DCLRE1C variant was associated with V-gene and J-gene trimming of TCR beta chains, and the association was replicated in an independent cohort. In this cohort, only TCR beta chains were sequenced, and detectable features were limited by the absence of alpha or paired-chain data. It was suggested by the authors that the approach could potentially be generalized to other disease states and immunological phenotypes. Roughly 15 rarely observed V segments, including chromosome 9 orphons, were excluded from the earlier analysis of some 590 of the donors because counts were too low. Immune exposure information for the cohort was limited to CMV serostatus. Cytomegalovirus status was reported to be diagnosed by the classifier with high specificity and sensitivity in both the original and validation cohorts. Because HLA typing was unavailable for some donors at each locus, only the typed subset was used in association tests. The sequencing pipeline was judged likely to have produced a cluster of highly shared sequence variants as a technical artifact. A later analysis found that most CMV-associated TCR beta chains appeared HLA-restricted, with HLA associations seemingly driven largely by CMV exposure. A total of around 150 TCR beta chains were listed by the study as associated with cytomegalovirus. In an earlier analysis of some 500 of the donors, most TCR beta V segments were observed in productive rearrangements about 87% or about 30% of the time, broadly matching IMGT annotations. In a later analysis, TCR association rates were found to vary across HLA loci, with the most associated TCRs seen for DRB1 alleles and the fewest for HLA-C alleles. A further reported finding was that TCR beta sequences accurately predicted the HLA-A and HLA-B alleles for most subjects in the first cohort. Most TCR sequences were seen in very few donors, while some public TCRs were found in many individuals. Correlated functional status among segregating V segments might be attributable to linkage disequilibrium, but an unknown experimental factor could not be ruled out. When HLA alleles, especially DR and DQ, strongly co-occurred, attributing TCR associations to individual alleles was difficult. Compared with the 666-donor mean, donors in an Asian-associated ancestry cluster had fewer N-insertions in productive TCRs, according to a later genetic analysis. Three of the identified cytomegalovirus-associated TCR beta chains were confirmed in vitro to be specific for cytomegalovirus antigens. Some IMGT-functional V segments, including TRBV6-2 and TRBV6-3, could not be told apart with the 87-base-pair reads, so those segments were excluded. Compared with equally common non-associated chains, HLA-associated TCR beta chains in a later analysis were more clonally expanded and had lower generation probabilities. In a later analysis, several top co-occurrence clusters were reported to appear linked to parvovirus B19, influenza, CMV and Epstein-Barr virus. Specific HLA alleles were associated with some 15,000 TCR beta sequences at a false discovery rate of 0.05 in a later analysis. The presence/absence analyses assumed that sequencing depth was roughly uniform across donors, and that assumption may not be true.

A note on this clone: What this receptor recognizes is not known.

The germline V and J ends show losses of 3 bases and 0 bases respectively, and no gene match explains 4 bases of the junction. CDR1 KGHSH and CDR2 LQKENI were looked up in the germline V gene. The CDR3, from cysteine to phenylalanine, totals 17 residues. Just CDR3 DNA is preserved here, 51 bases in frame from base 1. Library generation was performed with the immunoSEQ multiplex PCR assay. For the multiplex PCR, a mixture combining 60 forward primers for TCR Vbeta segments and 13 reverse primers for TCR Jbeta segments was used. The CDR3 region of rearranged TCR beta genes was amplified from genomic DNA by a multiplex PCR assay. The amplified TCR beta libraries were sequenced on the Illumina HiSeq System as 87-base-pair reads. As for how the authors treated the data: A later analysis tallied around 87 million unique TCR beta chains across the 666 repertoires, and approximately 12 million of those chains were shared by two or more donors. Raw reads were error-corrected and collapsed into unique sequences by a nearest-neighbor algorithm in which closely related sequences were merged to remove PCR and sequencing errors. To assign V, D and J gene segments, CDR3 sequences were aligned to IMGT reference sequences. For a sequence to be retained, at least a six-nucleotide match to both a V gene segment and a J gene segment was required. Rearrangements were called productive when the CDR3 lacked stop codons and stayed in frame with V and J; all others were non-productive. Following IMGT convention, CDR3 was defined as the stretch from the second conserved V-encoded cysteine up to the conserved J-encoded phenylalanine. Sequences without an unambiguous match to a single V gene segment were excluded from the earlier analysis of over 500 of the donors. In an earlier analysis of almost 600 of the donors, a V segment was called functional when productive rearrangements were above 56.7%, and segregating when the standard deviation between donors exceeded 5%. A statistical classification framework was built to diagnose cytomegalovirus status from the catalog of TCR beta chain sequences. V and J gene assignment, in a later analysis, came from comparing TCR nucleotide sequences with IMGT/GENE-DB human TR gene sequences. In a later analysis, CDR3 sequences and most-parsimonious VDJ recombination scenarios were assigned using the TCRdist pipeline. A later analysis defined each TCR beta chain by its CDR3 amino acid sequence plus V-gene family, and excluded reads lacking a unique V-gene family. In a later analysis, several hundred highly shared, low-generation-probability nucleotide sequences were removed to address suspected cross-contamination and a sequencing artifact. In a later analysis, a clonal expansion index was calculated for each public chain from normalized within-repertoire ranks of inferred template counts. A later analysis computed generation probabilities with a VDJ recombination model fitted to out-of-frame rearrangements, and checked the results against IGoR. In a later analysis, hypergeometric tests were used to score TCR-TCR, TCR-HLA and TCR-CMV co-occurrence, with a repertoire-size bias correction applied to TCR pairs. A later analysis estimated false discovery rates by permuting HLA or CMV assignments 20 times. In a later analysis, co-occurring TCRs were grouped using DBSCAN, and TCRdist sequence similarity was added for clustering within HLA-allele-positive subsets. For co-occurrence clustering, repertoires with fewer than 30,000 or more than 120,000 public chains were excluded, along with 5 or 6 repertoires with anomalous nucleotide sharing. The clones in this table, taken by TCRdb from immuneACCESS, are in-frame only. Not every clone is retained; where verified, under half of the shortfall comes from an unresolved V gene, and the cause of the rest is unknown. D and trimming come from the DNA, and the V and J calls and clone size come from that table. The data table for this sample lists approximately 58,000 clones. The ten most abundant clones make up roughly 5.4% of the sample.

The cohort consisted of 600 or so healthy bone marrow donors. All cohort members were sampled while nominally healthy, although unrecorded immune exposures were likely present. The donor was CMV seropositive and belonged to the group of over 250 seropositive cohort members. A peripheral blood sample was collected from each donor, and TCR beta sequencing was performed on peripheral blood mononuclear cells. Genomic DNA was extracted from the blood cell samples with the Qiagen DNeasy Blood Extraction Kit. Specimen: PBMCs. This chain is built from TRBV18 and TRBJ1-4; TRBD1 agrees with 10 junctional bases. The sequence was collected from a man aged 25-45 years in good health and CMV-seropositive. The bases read TGTGCCAGCTCACCGCGGACAGGGGGTACAACTAATGAAAAACTGTTTTTT. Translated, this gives CASSPRTGGTTNEKLFF.